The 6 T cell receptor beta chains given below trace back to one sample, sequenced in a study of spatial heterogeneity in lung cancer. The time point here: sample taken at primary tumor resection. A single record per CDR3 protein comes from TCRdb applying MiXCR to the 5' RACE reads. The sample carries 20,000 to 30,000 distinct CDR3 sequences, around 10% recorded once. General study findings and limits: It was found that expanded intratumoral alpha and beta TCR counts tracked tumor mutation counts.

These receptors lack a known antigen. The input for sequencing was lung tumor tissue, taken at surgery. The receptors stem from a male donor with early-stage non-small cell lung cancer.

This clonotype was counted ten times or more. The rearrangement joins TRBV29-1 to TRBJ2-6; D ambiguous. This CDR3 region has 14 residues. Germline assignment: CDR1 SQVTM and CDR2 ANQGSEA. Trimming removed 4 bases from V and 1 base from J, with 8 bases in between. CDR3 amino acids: CSVGWGSGANVLTF. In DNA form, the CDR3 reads TGCAGCGTTGGTTGGGGTTCTGGGGCCAACGTCCTGACTTTC.

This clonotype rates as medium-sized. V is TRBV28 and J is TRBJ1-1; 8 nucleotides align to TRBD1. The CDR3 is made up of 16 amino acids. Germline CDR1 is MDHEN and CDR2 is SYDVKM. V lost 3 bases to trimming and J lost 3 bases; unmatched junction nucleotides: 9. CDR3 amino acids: CASSFAAGGPDTEAFF. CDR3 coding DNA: TGTGCCAGCAGTTTCGCGGCAGGGGGCCCCGACACTGAAGCTTTCTTT.

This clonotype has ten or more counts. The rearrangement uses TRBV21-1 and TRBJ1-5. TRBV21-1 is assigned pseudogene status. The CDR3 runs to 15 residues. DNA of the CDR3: TGTGCCAGCAGCAAACTCCACCATAGCAATCAGCCCCAGCATTTT. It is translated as CASSKLHHSNQPQHF.

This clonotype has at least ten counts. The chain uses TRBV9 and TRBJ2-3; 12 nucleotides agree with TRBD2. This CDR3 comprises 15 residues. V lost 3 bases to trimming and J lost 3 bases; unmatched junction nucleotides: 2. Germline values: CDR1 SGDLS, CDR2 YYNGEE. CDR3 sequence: CASSGGLAGTDTQYF. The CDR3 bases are TGTGCCAGCAGCGGAGGACTAGCGGGGACAGATACGCAGTATTTT. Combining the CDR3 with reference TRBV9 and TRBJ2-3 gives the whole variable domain DSGVTQTPKHLITATGQRVTLRCSPRSGDLSVYWYQQSLDQGLQFLIQYYNGEERAKGNILERFSAQQFPDLHSELNLSSLELGDSALYFCASSGGLAGTDTQYFGPGTRLTVL.

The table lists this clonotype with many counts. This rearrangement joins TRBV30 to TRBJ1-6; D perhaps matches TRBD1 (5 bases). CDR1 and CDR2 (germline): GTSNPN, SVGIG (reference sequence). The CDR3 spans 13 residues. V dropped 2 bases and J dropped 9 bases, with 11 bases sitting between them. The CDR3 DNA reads TGTGCCTGGAGTCCCGGGACGGGTTCACCCCTCCACTTT. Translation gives CAWSPGTGSPLHF.

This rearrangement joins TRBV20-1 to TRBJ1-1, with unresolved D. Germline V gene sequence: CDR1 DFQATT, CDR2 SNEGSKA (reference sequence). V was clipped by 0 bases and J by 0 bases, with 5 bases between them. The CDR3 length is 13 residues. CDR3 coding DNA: TGCAGTGCTAGAGAGAACATGAACACTGAAGCTTTCTTT. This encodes CSARENMNTEAFF.